This passage covers 9 T cell receptor beta chains from one sample sequenced in a study of T cells in women clearing cervical HPV infection. Profiled with immunoSEQ multiplex PCR; TCRdb holds only in-frame clones, not every one. Recorded here are 20,000 to 25,000 clones; the top ten clones represent 8% to 10%. Material: blood buffy coat. The receptors were sampled from a woman aged 18 to 75 with a cervical HPV16 infection that either progressed to CIN3+ or cleared (not recorded which).

As to this clone: The CDR3 is cut off 3 residues early in the read; its end comes from the germline J gene. The V call is TRBV19, the J call TRBJ1-6; D might be TRBD1 (6 bases). CDR1 is LNHDA, CDR2 SQIVND, per germline (reference sequence). The germline V and J ends were trimmed by 3 bases and 7 bases, with 19 bases remaining between them. The CDR3 spans 17 residues. The chain's CDR3 is CASSIAAYRVRNSPLHF. CDR3 bases read: TGTGCCAGTAGTATTGCTGCATACAGGGTTAGGAATTCACCC.

To note about this clone: The read comes to an end 3 residues before the CDR3 does, leaving the germline J gene to fill in the end. The chain has TRBV7-9 and TRBJ1-1; tentative D call: TRBD1 (5 bases). The CDR3 covers 12 residues. The germline V and J ends were trimmed by 2 bases and 5 bases, with 6 bases remaining between them. Germline assignment: CDR1 SEHNR and CDR2 FQNEAQ (reference sequence). CDR3 in amino acids: CASSLRGTEAFF. The part of the CDR3 DNA that was read is TGTGCCAGCAGCTTACGGGGGACTGAA.

For this clone: The sample holds other DNA sequences that translate to the same CDR3. CDR3 DNA, as far as it was read: TGTGCTAGTGGTTTCACTCGGGACTCGGGTAATTCACCC. It encodes CASGFTRDSGNSP. The full CDR3 protein reads CASGFTRDSGNSPLHF. J is TRBJ1-6 and V is TRBV12-5; a possible D gene is TRBD1 (5 bases). The read ends 3 residues before the CDR3 terminus; that terminus is restored from the germline J gene. Trimming took off 3 bases at V and 6 bases at J, with 15 bases between the two ends. This CDR3 comprises 16 residues. Germline V gene sequence: CDR1 LGHNT, CDR2 FRNRAP. The variable domain in full, with the rest retrieved from reference TRBV12-5 and TRBJ1-6, is DARVTQTPRHKVTEMGQEVTMRCQPILGHNTVFWYRQTMMQGLELLAYFRNRAPLDDSGMPKDRFSAEMPDATLATLKIQPSEPRDSAVYFCASGFTRDSGNSPLHFGNGTRLTVT.

In the case of this clone: The read terminates 3 residues before the CDR3 end, so the remaining end is supplied by the germline J gene. V gene TRBV11-2 combines with J gene TRBJ2-5, with TRBD1 matching over 10 bases. J lost 5 bases, V lost 5 bases, and 8 bases had no gene match. Germline values: CDR1 SGHAT, CDR2 FQNNGV. CDR3 length: 15 amino acids. The sequenced CDR3 bases are TGTGCCAGCAGCGGGGGACAGGGGAAGGGCGAGACC. Its protein is CASSGGQGKGET. The complete CDR3 sequence is CASSGGQGKGETQYF.

Notes on this clone: The read stops 3 residues short of the end of the CDR3; the missing end is completed from the germline J gene. This chain joins TRBV28 and TRBJ2-7, with unresolved D. V lost 7 bases, J lost 4 bases, and 8 bases lay in between. Germline V gene sequence: CDR1 MDHEN, CDR2 SYDVKM. This CDR3 is built from 11 residues. The DNA read from the CDR3 is TGTGCCAGCAACCATCTATACGAG. Translating gives CASNHLYE. The full CDR3 reads CASNHLYEQYF.

Regarding this clone: The read ends 3 residues before the CDR3 terminus; that terminus is restored from the germline J gene. This chain links TRBV6-2 or TRBV6-3 with TRBJ1-2, with 7 bases fitting TRBD1. With 6 bases clipped from V and 2 bases from J, the junction kept 12 bases outside the gene matches. CDR1 and CDR2 (germline): MNHEY, SVGEGT. CDR3 size: 16 residues. The CDR3 region is CASRISGTAINYGYTF. Incomplete CDR3 DNA: TGTGCCAGCAGGATCTCCGGGACAGCGATAAACTATGGC.

Worth noting for this clone: The missing CDR3 end, 3 residues past where the read stops, is filled in from the germline J gene. This chain joins TRBV19 and TRBJ2-6; TRBD1 is a possible D gene (6 bases). The CDR3 runs 16 residues. The V and J ends lost 5 bases and 2 bases respectively, with 13 bases between them. CDR1 LNHDA and CDR2 SQIVND come from the germline V gene (reference sequence). CDR3 amino acids: CASSPTGPAGANVLTF. The DNA read from the CDR3 is TGTGCCAGTAGTCCTACAGGGCCAGCTGGGGCCAACGTC.

Comments on this clone: The missing CDR3 end, 3 residues past where the read stops, is filled in from the germline J gene. The chain combines TRBV5-1 with TRBJ2-3; the match to TRBD1 covers 7 bases. CDR3 length: 14 residues. Germline CDR1 SGHRS, CDR2 YFSETQ. The ends lost 2 bases at V and 6 bases at J; junction bases unmatched: 6. The CDR3 sequence is CASSLGHRGDTQYF. Partial CDR3 DNA: TGCGCCAGCAGCTTAGGTCACAGGGGTGATACG.

As concerns this clone: The CDR3 end is not reached by the read, which stops 3 residues before it; the germline J gene fills it in. J is TRBJ1-5 and V is TRBV19; TRBD1 might be the D (5 bases). The CDR3 runs to 14 residues. CDR1 and CDR2 from the germline V gene are LNHDA and SQIVND (reference sequence). Trimming took off 6 bases at V and 6 bases at J, with 15 bases between the two ends. The part of the CDR3 DNA that was read is TGTGCCAGTAGCCTGACGGGAAGGGGTCAGCCC. Its protein is CASSLTGRGQP. The entire CDR3 sequence reads CASSLTGRGQPQHF.